This T cell receptor beta chain was captured in a study of cytomegalovirus exposure and HLA in healthy donors. The PCR had 60 Vbeta and 13 Jbeta primers. Libraries were prepared by immunoSEQ multiplex PCR; TCRdb keeps only in-frame clonotypes and omits some of them. The data hold approximately 100,000 clones, with 60% to 80% observed a single time. Study results and limitations: Within an earlier analysis, most TCR beta V segments proved productive either about 87% or about 30% of the time. TCR beta V- and J-gene trimming was later associated with a missense DCLRE1C variant. An observed cluster of highly shared sequence variants was recorded as a likely sequencing artifact.

Note on this clone: What it binds is unknown.

This CDR3 is 11 amino acids long. The V end lost 2 bases, the J end lost 8 bases, and 7 bases lay between the germline ends. Germline V CDR1 and CDR2: MNHNY, SVGAGI (reference sequence). The sequenced sample consisted of PBMCs. The receptor's source is a woman aged 40 to 50 in good health and CMV-seronegative. The V call is TRBV6-6, the J call TRBJ2-7; D gene uncertain. CDR3: CASSYKNKQYF. In DNA, the CDR3 is TGTGCCAGCAGTTACAAAAATAAGCAGTACTTC.